This passage covers 9 T cell receptor beta chains from one sample sequenced in a study of blood T cell repertoires in COVID-19. Some clones are missing from TCRdb's copy, which holds only in-frame ones; the method was immunoSEQ multiplex PCR. The data show about 350,000 clones, with approximately 87% seen just once and around 6% held by the top ten. Sequencing was done on a sample of peripheral blood. The receptor set was obtained from a woman in her fifties or sixties with COVID-19, enrolled during active disease.

The rearrangement joins TRBV3-1 (or the pseudogene TRBV3-2) to TRBJ2-1; D remains ambiguous. The germline gives CDR1 LGHDT, CDR2 YNNKEL (reference sequence). With 1 base removed from V and 3 bases from J, the gap between germline ends came to 10 bases. The CDR3 extends over 15 amino acids. The CDR3 DNA follows: TGTGCCAGCAGCCAAGGTACAGTATTCTACAATGAGCAGTTCTTC. It specifies CASSQGTVFYNEQFF.

The genes are TRBV24-1 and TRBJ1-2; no reliable D call. CDR3 length equals 13 residues. V shed 4 bases and J shed 3 bases, with 8 bases lying between them. Germline-derived CDR1 and CDR2 are KGHDR and SFDVKD. CDR3 sequence reads: CATSEGAYYGYTF. In DNA form, the CDR3 reads TGTGCCACCAGTGAAGGAGCTTACTATGGCTACACCTTC.

This clone was detected only once. This chain joins TRBV18 and TRBJ2-7, with TRBD2 matching over 12 bases. CDR1 is KGHSH, CDR2 LQKENI, per germline. Trimming cost V 5 bases and J 3 bases; bases outside gene matches: 8. The CDR3 consists of 16 residues. The CDR3, as DNA: TGTGCCAGCTCATCTACTAGCGGGGGGTCCCACTACGAGCAGTACTTC. Translation gives CASSSTSGGSHYEQYF. The full variable domain, completed using reference TRBV18 and TRBJ2-7, is NAGVMQNPRHLVRRRGQEARLRCSPMKGHSHVYWYRQLPEEGLKFMVYLQKENIIDESGMPKERFSAEFPKEGPSILRIQQVVRGDSAAYFCASSSTSGGSHYEQYFGPGTRLTVT.

The chain combines TRBV24-1 with TRBJ2-1, with TRBD2 as a possible D gene (6 bases). V was trimmed by 10 bases and J by 9 bases, leaving 12 bases between them. The CDR3 sequence is 11 residues long. The germline CDR1 and CDR2 sequences are KGHDR and SFDVKD. The CDR3 sequence: CATGEAGEQFF. The DNA for the CDR3 is TGTGCCACGGGGGAGGCGGGTGAGCAGTTCTTC.

The chain is built from TRBV27 and TRBJ2-7; D uncertain. The CDR3 loop spans 11 amino acids. CDR1 and CDR2 (germline): MNHEY, SMNVEV (reference sequence). CDR3: CGKPGSGEQYF. DNA of the CDR3: TGTGGAAAGCCCGGGTCTGGCGAGCAGTACTTC.

Comments on this clone: In the same sample, other DNA sequences code for this CDR3. This chain uses TRBV7-9 with TRBJ1-1; 10 bases align to TRBD1. Germline V gene lookup returns CDR1 SEHNR and CDR2 FQNEAQ (reference sequence). J gave up 0 bases and V 5 bases, and 3 bases lay outside the gene matches. The CDR3 sequence is 15 residues long. Here the CDR3 DNA reads TGTGCCAGCAGCGCGGGACAGGGGATGAACACTGAAGCTTTCTTT. Amino acid sequence: CASSAGQGMNTEAFF.

Here the CDR3 reads CASSLSIGGADTEAFF. The CDR3 DNA reads TGTGCCAGCAGCCTAAGCATCGGGGGAGCAGACACTGAAGCTTTCTTT. This chain links TRBV11-3 with TRBJ1-1; tentative D call: TRBD1 (5 bases). Germline loops: CDR1 SGHNT, CDR2 YENEEA. V was pared by 5 bases and J by 3 bases, with 19 bases between. CDR3 size: 16 residues.

The rearrangement joins TRBV24-1 to TRBJ2-3; possibly TRBD1 for D (6 bases). In germline, CDR1 is KGHDR, CDR2 SFDVKD. This CDR3 has 15 residues. V lost 7 bases and J lost 0, with 13 bases in between. The CDR3 bases are TGTGCCACCAGGCTGGGACAAACAAGCACAGATACGCAGTATTTT. Protein: CATRLGQTSTDTQYF.

The rearrangement links TRBV6-2 or TRBV6-3 to TRBJ1-6; 8 positions agree with TRBD1. The length of the CDR3 is 13 residues. The trim removed 4 bases at V and 7 bases at J, leaving 0 bases unmatched. Germline CDR1 reads MNHEY; CDR2 reads SVGEGT. The CDR3 loop is CASSWTGNSPLHF. The DNA of the CDR3 is TGTGCCAGCAGTTGGACAGGGAATTCACCCCTCCACTTT.